Listed here are 29 T cell receptor beta chains from one sample, sequenced in a study of CD8+ T cells in alopecia areata. The treatment here: oral pan-JAK inhibitor, 5-10 mg twice daily. cDNA prepared by RNA extraction and subsequent reverse transcription served as the template for sequencing. Clones were sequenced by immunoSEQ multiplex PCR, and TCRdb holds only the in-frame ones, with some missing. In the table there are under 300,000 clones, about 60% of which are singletons. This specimen consisted of CD4+ T cells sorted from blood, obtained between weeks 51 and 52, from a patient treated with tofacitinib. These receptors were obtained from a human donor with alopecia areata.

The V gene is TRBV18, the J gene TRBJ2-7, with D unresolved. CDR3 length: 13 residues. Germline CDR1 reads KGHSH; CDR2 reads LQKENI. Trimming stripped 6 bases from V and 3 bases from J, with 12 bases between. In nucleotides, the CDR3 is TGTGCCAGCTCCCCTGACTGGGGCTACGAGCAGTACTTC. It specifies CASSPDWGYEQYF.

This chain uses TRBV30 with TRBJ1-4; D not resolved. Germline V gene sequence: CDR1 GTSNPN, CDR2 SVGIG (reference sequence). The CDR3 runs 14 residues. V was trimmed by 0 bases and J by 8 bases, leaving 13 bases between them. In DNA, the CDR3 is TGTGCCTGGAGTGTATACTCAACGGGAGAAAAACTGTTTTTT. It codes for CAWSVYSTGEKLFF. The full variable domain, in which reference TRBV30 and TRBJ1-4 provide the parts outside the CDR3, is SQTIHQWPATLVQPVGSPLSLECTVEGTSNPNLYWYRQAAGRGLQLLFYSVGIGQISSEVPQNLSASRPQDRQFILSSKKLLLSDSGFYLCAWSVYSTGEKLFFGSGTQLSVL.

The chain is built from TRBV6-1 and TRBJ2-5; weak D call: TRBD1 (5 bases). CDR3 size: 14 residues. The ends were cut back, 0 bases at V and 5 bases at J, with 10 bases in the middle. Germline V gene lookup returns CDR1 MNHNS and CDR2 SASEGT. The CDR3 protein is CASSEAGRVETQYF. The DNA for the CDR3 is TGTGCCAGCAGTGAAGCGGGCAGGGTTGAGACCCAGTACTTC.

The J gene is TRBJ1-5, the V gene TRBV16; 7 bases are a match to TRBD1. V lost 3 bases, J lost 7 bases, and 6 bases stayed unmatched. From germline, CDR1 is KGHSY and CDR2 FQNENV. CDR3 size: 14 residues. CDR3: CASSHRQGGQPQHF. CDR3 nucleotide sequence: TGTGCCAGCAGCCACAGACAGGGTGGGCAGCCCCAGCATTTT.

This chain uses TRBV5-1 with TRBJ2-3; 12 bases agree with TRBD2. There are 16 residues in the CDR3. Germline V gene data show CDR1 as SGHRS and CDR2 as YFSETQ. V dropped 4 bases and J dropped 4; count of bases not matched to a gene: 7. The chain's CDR3 is CASSLPTSGGADTQYF. The CDR3 nucleotides read TGCGCCAGCAGCCTCCCGACTAGCGGGGGTGCAGATACGCAGTATTTT. Drawing the rest from reference TRBV5-1 and TRBJ2-3, the complete variable domain is KAGVTQTPRYLIKTRGQQVTLSCSPISGHRSVSWYQQTPGQGLQFLFEYFSETQRNKGNFPGRFSGRQFSNSRSEMNVSTLELGDSALYLCASSLPTSGGADTQYFGPGTRLTVL.

The rearrangement joins TRBV7-8 to TRBJ1-6, with 10 bases matching TRBD1. The V segment lost 5 bases and the J segment 5 bases; nucleotides outside the gene matches: 3. Germline loops: CDR1 SGHVS, CDR2 FQNEAQ. The CDR3 is 15 residues long. DNA of the CDR3: TGTGCCAGCAGCCCCGGGACAGGGGATAATTCACCCCTCCACTTT. Translating gives CASSPGTGDNSPLHF. Full variable domain (missing parts from reference TRBV7-8 and TRBJ1-6): GAGVSQSPRYKVAKRGQDVALRCDPISGHVSLFWYQQALGQGPEFLTYFQNEAQLDKSGLPSDRFFAERPEGSVSTLKIQRTQQEDSAVYLCASSPGTGDNSPLHFGNGTRLTVT.

This clone was seen a single time. CDR3: CAWRRFREGSNYGYTF. The CDR3 nucleotides read TGTGCCTGGAGGCGATTTCGGGAGGGTTCTAACTATGGCTACACCTTC. This chain links TRBV30 with TRBJ1-2, with no clear D. The CDR3 runs 16 residues. V was trimmed by 3 bases and J by 0 bases, leaving 17 bases between them. CDR1 is GTSNPN, CDR2 SVGIG, per germline (reference sequence).

The gene calls are TRBV12-5 and TRBJ2-3; 10 nucleotides match TRBD2. The CDR3 has 15 residues. V shed 6 bases and J 1 base; nucleotides not matched to a gene: 4. From germline, CDR1 is LGHNT and CDR2 FRNRAP. Here the CDR3 DNA reads TGTGCTAGTGGACGTACTAGCGGGGGCACAGATACGCAGTATTTT. As protein: CASGRTSGGTDTQYF.

The chain couples TRBV5-6 to TRBJ2-3; no definite D call. Trimming removed 1 base at V and 6 bases at J, with 15 bases between. The germline CDR1 and CDR2 sequences are SGHDT and YYEEEE. The CDR3 loop spans 15 amino acids. CDR3 protein: CASSLLTGLGDTQYF. CDR3 bases: TGTGCCAGCAGCTTGTTGACCGGTCTAGGGGATACGCAGTATTTT.

The gene calls are TRBV30 and TRBJ1-6; D remains ambiguous. The CDR3 has 13 amino acids. V lost 3 bases, J lost 13 bases, and 16 bases lay in between. From germline, CDR1 is GTSNPN and CDR2 SVGIG (reference sequence). This CDR3 reads CAWSPSRDGPLHF. CDR3 DNA: TGTGCCTGGAGCCCTTCCCGGGATGGGCCCCTCCACTTT.

This clone was seen a few times. This sequence joins TRBV28 and TRBJ2-7; no clear D gene. CDR3 length equals 11 residues. CDR1 is MDHEN and CDR2 is SYDVKM in the germline V gene. V was pared by 5 bases and J by 6 bases, with 8 bases between. The CDR3 nucleotides read TGTGCCAGCAGTACCACACGCGAGCAGTACTTC. It translates to CASSTTREQYF.

V is TRBV28 and J is TRBJ1-5, with D possibly matching TRBD1 (6 bases). The CDR3 length is 14 residues. The germline CDR1 and CDR2 sequences are MDHEN and SYDVKM. The V end was cut by 5 bases, the J end by 7 bases, with 15 bases between. CDR3 loop: CASSPTGFGQPQHF. As DNA, the CDR3 is TGTGCCAGCAGTCCAACAGGGTTTGGGCAGCCCCAGCATTTT.

The chain employs TRBV7-8 and TRBJ2-1, with D unclear. V was trimmed by 1 base and J by 4 bases, leaving 5 bases between them. This CDR3 has 13 residues. Germline CDR1 is SGHVS and CDR2 is FQNEAQ. The CDR3 nucleotides read TGTGCCAGCAGCTTAGGCCAGTACAATGAGCAGTTCTTC. Residues: CASSLGQYNEQFF. Variable domain in full (rest from reference TRBV7-8 and TRBJ2-1): GAGVSQSPRYKVAKRGQDVALRCDPISGHVSLFWYQQALGQGPEFLTYFQNEAQLDKSGLPSDRFFAERPEGSVSTLKIQRTQQEDSAVYLCASSLGQYNEQFFGPGTRLTVL.

The chain couples TRBV7-9 to TRBJ1-6; weak D call: TRBD1 (5 bases). Germline-derived CDR1 and CDR2 are SEHNR and FQNEAQ (reference sequence). The CDR3 runs 14 residues. Trimming took off 5 bases at V and 10 bases at J, with 15 bases between the two ends. In nucleotides, the CDR3 is TGTGCCAGCAGCACAGGACCCATGGGGTCACCCCTCCACTTT. It is translated as CASSTGPMGSPLHF.

V is TRBV30 and J is TRBJ1-2, with D perhaps TRBD1 (6 bases). The CDR3 is made up of 13 amino acids. Trimming removed 1 base at V and 7 bases at J, with 13 bases between. CDR1 and CDR2 (germline): GTSNPN, SVGIG (reference sequence). CDR3 DNA sequence: TGTGCCTGGAGTGATGGGGGGCGCGCTGGCTACACCTTC. Translated: CAWSDGGRAGYTF.

This chain connects TRBV4-1 to TRBJ1-6, with a possible D match to TRBD1 (6 bases). Looked up from germline, CDR1 is MGHRA and CDR2 is YSYEKL. The V and J ends lost 1 base and 6 bases respectively, with 10 bases between them. The CDR3 covers 15 residues. The CDR3: CASSQGRGGNSPLHF. Written as DNA, the CDR3 is TGCGCCAGCAGCCAAGGAAGAGGGGGTAATTCACCCCTCCACTTT.

The chain couples TRBV29-1 to TRBJ2-1; weak D call: TRBD1 (6 bases). The V end was cut by 4 bases, the J end by 4 bases, with 11 bases between. This CDR3 is 13 amino acids long. CDR1 is SQVTM and CDR2 is ANQGSEA in the germline V gene. CDR3 sequence (DNA): TGCAGCGTTGGACAGGCCATTTACAATGAGCAGTTCTTC. Protein product: CSVGQAIYNEQFF.

The chain recombines TRBV30 with TRBJ2-7; 7 positions match TRBD2. This CDR3 region has 14 residues. After removal of 1 base from V and 3 bases from J, the junction contained 6 bases not matched to a gene. The germline V gene encodes CDR1 GTSNPN and CDR2 SVGIG (reference sequence). The CDR3 spells CAWSGGGSIYEQYF. CDR3 coding DNA: TGTGCCTGGAGTGGCGGCGGGAGTATCTACGAGCAGTACTTC.

V gene TRBV4-1 combines with J gene TRBJ1-6; D is ambiguous. Between the trimmed V and J ends, which lost 2 bases and 12 bases, there was a span of 5 bases. Germline loops: CDR1 MGHRA, CDR2 YSYEKL. This CDR3 region has 11 residues. The chain's CDR3 is CASSQLGPLHF. In DNA form, the CDR3 reads TGCGCCAGCAGCCAATTGGGACCCCTCCACTTT.

Comment on this clone: At one end, the junction sequence differs from germline, possibly due to a read error. This chain connects TRBV6-5 to TRBJ2-2; D ambiguous. Germline CDR1 and CDR2: MNHEY and SVGAGI. This CDR3 comprises 14 residues. This chain's CDR3 is CAISETPRAGELFF. The CDR3 nucleotides read TGTGCCATCAGTGAGACCCCTCGGGCCGGGGAGCTGTTTTTT.

Comment on this clone: Other DNA sequences in this sample translate to the same CDR3. The chain is built from TRBV30 and TRBJ1-2, with D maybe TRBD1 (5 bases). V shed 3 bases and J shed 8 bases, with 13 bases lying between them. Per germline, CDR1 GTSNPN and CDR2 SVGIG (reference sequence). CDR3 length: 12 residues. CDR3 protein: CAWSPGGGGYTF. As DNA, the CDR3 is TGTGCCTGGAGCCCCGGCGGGGGGGGCTACACCTTC.

This clone was found a few times. V and J are TRBV10-3 and TRBJ1-5; a weak D match, TRBD1 (5 bases). Germline V gene data show CDR1 as ENHRY and CDR2 as SYGVKD. The V and J ends lost 10 bases and 0 bases respectively, with 22 bases between them. This CDR3 is built from 17 residues. The CDR3 sequence: CATRDPSRENSNQPQHF. CDR3 DNA sequence: TGTGCCACGCGGGACCCAAGCCGGGAAAATAGCAATCAGCCCCAGCATTTT.

The chain is built from TRBV5-1 and TRBJ2-5, with TRBD2 identical over 12 bases. J was trimmed by 0 bases and V by 3 bases; bases with no gene match: 3. CDR1 and CDR2 from the germline V gene are SGHRS and YFSETQ. The CDR3 is 16 residues long. The CDR3 DNA is TGCGCCAGCAGCTCAGGACTAGCGGGGAACCAAGAGACCCAGTACTTC. It codes for CASSSGLAGNQETQYF.

This clone was seen only a few times. The CDR3 loop reads CASSETPDTQYF. In nucleotides, the CDR3 is TGTGCCAGCAGTGAAACTCCAGATACGCAGTATTTT. The chain recombines TRBV2 with TRBJ2-3; D remains ambiguous. The ends were cut back, 2 bases at V and 4 bases at J, with 4 bases in the middle. This CDR3 is built from 12 residues. The germline V gene encodes CDR1 SNHLY and CDR2 FYNNEI. The whole variable domain, filled in from reference TRBV2 and TRBJ2-3, reads EPEVTQTPSHQVTQMGQEVILRCVPISNHLYFYWYRQILGQKVEFLVSFYNNEISEKSEIFDDQFSVERPDGSNFTLKIRSTKLEDSAMYFCASSETPDTQYFGPGTRLTVL.

This clone was counted a few times. V gene TRBV29-1 combines with J gene TRBJ1-5, with 9 positions matching TRBD1. This CDR3 comprises 12 residues. Germline values: CDR1 SQVTM, CDR2 ANQGSEA. V dropped 7 bases and J dropped 5; count of bases not matched to a gene: 3. This CDR3 is CSAGTGHQPQHF. CDR3 DNA: TGCAGCGCCGGGACAGGGCATCAGCCCCAGCATTTT.

The V gene is TRBV29-1, the J gene TRBJ2-7; 7 bases are a match to TRBD1. Germline CDR1 SQVTM, CDR2 ANQGSEA. This CDR3 has 11 residues. The ends lost 7 bases at V and 4 bases at J; junction bases unmatched: 4. The CDR3 reads CSALTGYEQYF. DNA for the CDR3: TGCAGCGCCCTGACAGGGTACGAGCAGTACTTC.

This clone has more than one count but fewer than ten. This could be a read error, since a much larger clone is one nucleotide away. The J gene is TRBJ2-7, the V gene TRBV7-2; D uncertain. Germline V gene data show CDR1 as SGHTA and CDR2 as FQGNSA. This CDR3 region has 11 residues. The germline V and J ends were trimmed by 5 bases and 3 bases, with 5 bases remaining between them. CDR3 sequence reads: CASSEIYEQYF. CDR3 sequence (DNA): TGTGCCAGCAGCGAGATCTACGAGCAGTACTTC. The full variable domain, with the rest looked up from reference TRBV7-2 and TRBJ2-7, is GAGVSQSPSNKVTEKGKDVELRCDPISGHTALYWYRQSLGQGLEFLIYFQGNSAPDKSGLPSDRFSAERTGGSVSTLTIQRTQQEDSAVYLCASSEIYEQYFGPGTRLTVT.

This chain uses TRBV5-1 with TRBJ2-5, with TRBD1 identical over 11 bases. Germline CDR1 reads SGHRS; CDR2 reads YFSETQ. Trimming cost V 4 bases and J 5 bases; bases outside gene matches: 4. CDR3 size: 14 residues. The CDR3 sequence is CASSGQGAGETQYF. CDR3 sequence (DNA): TGCGCCAGCAGCGGACAGGGGGCCGGGGAGACCCAGTACTTC. Full variable domain (remainder filled in from reference TRBV5-1 and TRBJ2-5): KAGVTQTPRYLIKTRGQQVTLSCSPISGHRSVSWYQQTPGQGLQFLFEYFSETQRNKGNFPGRFSGRQFSNSRSEMNVSTLELGDSALYLCASSGQGAGETQYFGPGTRLLVL.

V gene TRBV27 combines with J gene TRBJ2-3, with 13 bases aligning to TRBD2. V was pared by 11 bases and J by 5 bases, with 4 bases of the junction left unmatched. The CDR3 runs 13 residues. Germline V gives CDR1 MNHEY, CDR2 SMNVEV (reference sequence). CDR3 amino acids: CACRLAGGDTQYF. The CDR3 region has the DNA TGTGCCTGCCGACTAGCGGGGGGAGATACGCAGTATTTT.